Shown below are 26 T cell receptor beta chains from a single sample sequenced in a study of OX40 agonist ivuxolimab in advanced cancers. The protocol was immunoSEQ multiplex PCR, while the TCRdb copy is restricted to in-frame clones and leaves out a portion. The sample comprises some 54,000 clones, about 88% of which are singletons, and roughly 13% rests with the top ten. The sequences come from CD4+ or CD8+ T cells sorted from blood, collected in a trial of the OX40 agonist ivuxolimab. The receptors here all came from an adult with an advanced solid tumor such as melanoma, head and neck, liver or kidney cancer.

This chain links TRBV27 with TRBJ2-7, with a weak D call TRBD1 (6 bases). The CDR3 length is 13 residues. From germline, CDR1 is MNHEY and CDR2 SMNVEV (reference sequence). The V end lost 2 bases, the J end lost 4 bases, and 9 bases lay between the germline ends. CDR3 loop: CASSLRDIYEQYF. The CDR3 region has the DNA TGTGCCAGCAGTTTACGGGACATATACGAGCAGTACTTC.

The V and J genes are TRBV27 and TRBJ2-7; the D is unclear. The CDR3 has 13 amino acids. Trimming removed 2 bases from V and 2 bases from J, with 7 bases in between. The germline gives CDR1 MNHEY, CDR2 SMNVEV (reference sequence). The CDR3 is CASSLRVAYEQYF. The DNA for the CDR3 is TGTGCCAGCAGTTTAAGGGTCGCCTACGAGCAGTACTTC.

The DNA of the CDR3 is TGTGCCAGCAGGGGGGAAGGACCCCTAGGGGAGCAGTACTTC. Protein sequence: CASRGEGPLGEQYF. The chain joins TRBV6-4 to TRBJ2-7, with D perhaps matching TRBD1 or TRBD2 (5 bases each). This CDR3 has 14 residues. Trimming stripped 6 bases from V and 7 bases from J, with 19 bases between. The V gene's germline CDR1 is MRHNA and CDR2 SNTAGT.

V gene TRBV5-1 combines with J gene TRBJ1-1; D gene ambiguous. V was trimmed by 4 bases and J by 1 base, leaving 11 bases between them. This CDR3 contains 14 residues. The germline CDR1 and CDR2 sequences are SGHRS and YFSETQ. CDR3 bases: TGCGCCAGCAGCCCCGTGTGGGCGAACACTGAAGCTTTCTTT. This gives the protein CASSPVWANTEAFF.

This chain connects TRBV7-9 to TRBJ2-7; the D is unclear. This CDR3 region has 14 residues. CDR1 is SEHNR and CDR2 is FQNEAQ in the germline V gene (reference sequence). V lost 2 bases and J lost 0, with 8 bases in between. In DNA, the CDR3 is TGTGCCAGCAGCTTAATTGATGGCTCCTACGAGCAGTACTTC. Protein product: CASSLIDGSYEQYF.

The CDR3 is CASSHDPGQQETQYF. CDR3 DNA sequence: TGCGCCAGCAGCCATGACCCTGGACAGCAAGAGACCCAGTACTTC. This chain links TRBV4-1 with TRBJ2-5; weak D call: TRBD1 (6 bases). Germline CDR1 is MGHRA and CDR2 is YSYEKL. This CDR3 has 15 amino acids. V gave up 3 bases and J gave up 2 bases, with 13 bases separating them.

This clone was seen just once. CDR3 sequence: CASSPPDGGPYNEQFF. For the CDR3, the DNA is TGTGCCAGCTCACCACCCGACGGGGGTCCATACAATGAGCAGTTCTTC. The chain recombines TRBV18 with TRBJ2-1; a possible D gene is TRBD2 (6 bases). Trimming shortened V by 0 bases and J by 4 bases, and 13 bases separated the two germline ends. CDR1 KGHSH and CDR2 LQKENI come from the germline V gene. The CDR3 totals 16 residues. The full variable domain, its missing parts supplied by reference TRBV18 and TRBJ2-1, is NAGVMQNPRHLVRRRGQEARLRCSPMKGHSHVYWYRQLPEEGLKFMVYLQKENIIDESGMPKERFSAEFPKEGPSILRIQQVVRGDSAAYFCASSPPDGGPYNEQFFGPGTRLTVL.

The chain recombines TRBV7-9 with TRBJ1-6, with D uncertain. CDR1 is SEHNR, CDR2 FQNEAQ, per germline (reference sequence). V was trimmed by 4 bases and J by 7 bases, leaving 14 bases between them. The CDR3 runs 15 residues. The chain's CDR3 is CASSSEWAENSPLHF. DNA for the CDR3: TGTGCCAGCAGCTCCGAGTGGGCCGAAAATTCACCCCTCCACTTT.

The chain couples TRBV30 to TRBJ1-1; TRBD1 is a possible D gene (5 bases). The CDR3 is made up of 17 amino acids. CDR1 is GTSNPN, CDR2 SVGIG, per germline (reference sequence). V shed 0 bases and J shed 0 bases, with 17 bases lying between them. In DNA, the CDR3 is TGTGCCTGGAGTGTACCTTATTTTGACAGTCTGAACACTGAAGCTTTCTTT. It is translated as CAWSVPYFDSLNTEAFF.

CDR3 DNA sequence: TGCGCCAGCAGCCAAGAAGAGGGTACCTACGAGCAGTACTTC. Translation gives CASSQEEGTYEQYF. The rearrangement uses TRBV4-1 and TRBJ2-7, with D possibly being TRBD2 (5 bases). The CDR3 extends over 14 amino acids. CDR1 is MGHRA, CDR2 YSYEKL, per germline. Trimming cost V 0 bases and J 2 bases, with 8 bases left between them.

The chain carries TRBV9 and TRBJ1-1; possible D gene TRBD1, 5 bases. From germline, CDR1 is SGDLS and CDR2 YYNGEE. Trimming took 3 bases from V and 0 from J, leaving 9 bases between them. The CDR3 consists of 14 residues. DNA for the CDR3: TGTGCCAGCAGCGCCGACAGTATGAACACTGAAGCTTTCTTT. As protein: CASSADSMNTEAFF.

The gene calls are TRBV10-1 and TRBJ2-2; D uncertain. Germline V gives CDR1 WNHNN, CDR2 SYGVQD (reference sequence). The CDR3 consists of 12 residues. V lost 6 bases and J lost 7, with 9 bases in between. CDR3 nucleotides: TGCGCCAGCAGGGGATGGGGCGGGGAGCTGTTTTTT. It yields the protein CASRGWGGELFF.

The rearrangement links TRBV7-2 to TRBJ1-5, with D unresolved. The germline V and J ends were trimmed by 1 base and 9 bases, with 10 bases remaining between them. The CDR3 extends over 13 amino acids. Germline lookup yields CDR1 SGHTA and CDR2 FQGNSA. The CDR3 DNA sequence: TGTGCCAGCAGCTTAGACGGTGGATGGCCCCAGCATTTT. It yields the protein CASSLDGGWPQHF.

This rearrangement joins TRBV7-6 to TRBJ2-1, with 8 bases matching TRBD1. Germline CDR1 and CDR2: SGHVS and FNYEAQ. This CDR3 spans 14 amino acids. V lost 2 bases and J lost 10; bases outside the gene matches: 7. The CDR3 nucleotides are TGTGCCAGCAGCTTATGGACAGGGACGGACGAGCAGTTCTTC. Amino acids: CASSLWTGTDEQFF. The full variable domain, completed using reference TRBV7-6 and TRBJ2-1, is GAGVSQSPRYKVTKRGQDVALRCDPISGHVSLYWYRQALGQGPEFLTYFNYEAQQDKSGLPNDRFSAERPEGSISTLTIQRTEQRDSAMYRCASSLWTGTDEQFFGPGTRLTVL.

The chain recombines TRBV6-6 with TRBJ2-7; 11 bases fit TRBD1. This CDR3 comprises 14 residues. Germline V gene lookup returns CDR1 MNHNY and CDR2 SVGAGI (reference sequence). The V gene end was trimmed by 4 bases and the J gene end by 2 bases; junction bases not matched to a gene: 1. The CDR3 loop is CASSWDRGTYEQYF. The CDR3, as DNA: TGTGCCAGCAGTTGGGACAGGGGGACCTACGAGCAGTACTTC.

This CDR3 is CASSQDRGTGLIPLHF. The CDR3 region has the DNA TGCGCCAGCAGCCAAGATCGAGGGACAGGGCTGATACCCCTCCACTTT. The chain recombines TRBV4-3 with TRBJ1-6; 9 bases align to TRBD1. After removal of 0 bases from V and 12 bases from J, the junction contained 9 bases not matched to a gene. The CDR3 runs 16 residues. Germline-derived CDR1 and CDR2 are LGHNA and YSLEER.

The chain has TRBV4-3 and TRBJ1-1; D uncertain. The CDR3 sequence is 13 residues long. Germline V lookup: CDR1 LGHNA, CDR2 YSLEER. The V end lost 5 bases, the J end lost 2 bases, and 9 bases lay between the germline ends. The CDR3 loop reads CASSFRSNTEAFF. CDR3 nucleotide sequence: TGCGCCAGCAGCTTCCGAAGCAACACTGAAGCTTTCTTT.

The rearrangement uses TRBV10-2 and TRBJ2-2, with D possibly being TRBD1 or TRBD2 (5 bases each). The CDR3 runs 14 residues. CDR1 is WSHSY, CDR2 SAAADI, per germline. V dropped 7 bases and J dropped 4 bases, with 13 bases sitting between them. CDR3 sequence (DNA): TGCGCCAGCACTTTGGGGGTAATCACCGGGGAGCTGTTTTTT. Translated: CASTLGVITGELFF.

The genes are TRBV7-3 and TRBJ2-3; possible D gene TRBD2, 6 bases. Deletions cut 5 bases from V and 2 bases from J, with 23 bases between. CDR1 and CDR2 (germline): SGHTA, FQGTGA. This CDR3 has 18 amino acids. The CDR3 DNA is TGTGCCAGCAGCGGGACCGTGGGACTCCAAAACTTCACAGATACGCAGTATTTT. This sequence encodes CASSGTVGLQNFTDTQYF. Variable domain in full (rest from reference TRBV7-3 and TRBJ2-3): GAGVSQTPSNKVTEKGKYVELRCDPISGHTALYWYRQSLGQGPEFLIYFQGTGAADDSGLPNDRFFAVRPEGSVSTLKIQRTERGDSAVYLCASSGTVGLQNFTDTQYFGPGTRLTVL.

The chain employs TRBV10-3 and TRBJ2-3; either TRBD1 or TRBD2 may supply D (5 bases each). Deletions cut 4 bases from V and 4 bases from J, with 21 bases between. This CDR3 is built from 17 residues. The germline V gene has CDR1 ENHRY and CDR2 SYGVKD. CDR3 sequence reads: CAISGLEAGLDADTQYF. The CDR3, as DNA: TGTGCCATCAGTGGGTTGGAGGCAGGGCTGGACGCAGATACGCAGTATTTT.

The rearrangement links TRBV4-3 to TRBJ2-5; a weak D match, TRBD1 (5 bases). The V end lost 5 bases, the J end lost 2 bases, and 15 bases lay between the germline ends. CDR1 is LGHNA, CDR2 YSLEER, per germline. The CDR3 contains 15 residues. CDR3 residues: CASSSDRAKQETQYF. The CDR3 DNA follows: TGCGCCAGCAGCTCTGACAGAGCGAAGCAAGAGACCCAGTACTTC.

V is TRBV6-1 and J is TRBJ1-1; D remains unclear. Germline V gene data show CDR1 as MNHNS and CDR2 as SASEGT. The CDR3 totals 12 residues. Deletions cut 4 bases from V and 1 base from J, with 4 bases between. The CDR3 loop reads CASSVGNTEAFF. The CDR3 DNA is TGTGCCAGCAGTGTTGGGAACACTGAAGCTTTCTTT.

The chain joins TRBV19 to TRBJ2-2; D is ambiguous. The CDR3 length is 20 residues. Germline V CDR1 and CDR2: LNHDA, SQIVND (reference sequence). Trimming shortened V by 0 bases and J by 0 bases, and 20 bases separated the two germline ends. In DNA form, the CDR3 reads TGTGCCAGTAGTATAGATCATTCAAGGGATGTTTACTCGAACACCGGGGAGCTGTTTTTT. Encoded protein: CASSIDHSRDVYSNTGELFF.

The rearrangement joins TRBV7-9 to TRBJ1-1; D gene unclear. This CDR3 has 12 amino acids. V was pared by 1 base and J by 5 bases, with 5 bases between. Germline CDR1 reads SEHNR; CDR2 reads FQNEAQ (reference sequence). Here the CDR3 reads CASSLGETEAFF. The CDR3 region has the DNA TGTGCCAGCAGCTTAGGGGAAACTGAAGCTTTCTTT.

V is TRBV19 and J is TRBJ1-2, with D hard to call. In germline, CDR1 is LNHDA, CDR2 SQIVND (reference sequence). The CDR3 consists of 12 residues. Trimming took 1 base from V and 5 from J, leaving 5 bases between them. CDR3 loop: CASSIGQYGYTF. For the CDR3, the DNA is TGTGCCAGTAGTATAGGACAATATGGCTACACCTTC. The variable domain in full, with the rest retrieved from reference TRBV19 and TRBJ1-2, is DGGITQSPKYLFRKEGQNVTLSCEQNLNHDAMYWYRQDPGQGLRLIYYSQIVNDFQKGDIAEGYSVSREKKESFPLTVTSAQKNPTAFYLCASSIGQYGYTFGSGTRLTVV.

V gene TRBV11-1 combines with J gene TRBJ1-2; D gene uncertain. This CDR3 is 13 amino acids long. With 4 bases removed from V and 3 bases from J, the gap between germline ends came to 9 bases. The germline CDR1 and CDR2 sequences are SGHAT and FQDESV (reference sequence). The CDR3, as DNA: TGTGCCAGCAGCTCCTCCCAAGACTATGGCTACACCTTC. Translating gives CASSSSQDYGYTF.